Detailed here is one TCR beta chain. The sample is drawn from a study of human T cells and chemical hapten exposure. Study-wide context: Investigators sensitized around 2 cm by around 2 cm of upper inner arm skin with 2% DPC. Small differences in pooled library volume mainly drove the variation in TCR yields per sample.

J gave up 8 bases and V 7 bases, and 10 bases lay outside the gene matches. The CDR3 is 14 amino acids. Looked up from germline, CDR1 is MDHEN and CDR2 is SYDVKM. TCRdb re-called the RACE reads with MiXCR, one entry per CDR3 protein. The top ten clones hold 2% to 3% of a sample with about 190,000 distinct CDR3 sequences, about 22% of them seen once. Time point denoted: patch test 3, about 24 weeks after DPC sensitization. Treatment specified: therapeutic diphenylcyclopropenone sensitization with weekly scalp DPC. Non-pregnant alopecia patients aged 18 to 70, suitable for DPC therapy. Extraction of total RNA was performed on unfractionated whole blood.

The sample consisted of whole blood, taken in connection with sensitization to the hapten diphenylcyclopropenone (DPC). The origin of this receptor is a middle-aged woman with alopecia areata. Some clones in this sample may be carry-over from other donors' samples. V and J are TRBV28 and TRBJ1-4; the match to TRBD1 covers 7 bases. The CDR3 loop is CASTLGGGDEKLFF. CDR3 nucleotides: TGTGCCAGCACCCTGGGAGGGGGCGACGAAAAACTGTTTTTT.